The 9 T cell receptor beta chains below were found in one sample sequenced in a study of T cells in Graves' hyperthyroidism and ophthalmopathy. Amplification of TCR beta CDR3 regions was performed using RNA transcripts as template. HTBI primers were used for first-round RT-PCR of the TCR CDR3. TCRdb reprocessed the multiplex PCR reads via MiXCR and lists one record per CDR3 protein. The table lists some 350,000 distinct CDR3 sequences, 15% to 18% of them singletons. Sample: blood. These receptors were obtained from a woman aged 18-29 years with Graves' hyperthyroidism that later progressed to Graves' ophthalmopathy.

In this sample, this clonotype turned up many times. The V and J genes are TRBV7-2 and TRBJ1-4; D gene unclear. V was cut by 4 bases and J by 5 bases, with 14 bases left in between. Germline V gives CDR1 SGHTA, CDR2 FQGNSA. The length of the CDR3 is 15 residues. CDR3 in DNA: TGTGCCAGCAGCTCGCGGACCGGAGTCAATGAAAAACTGTTTTTT. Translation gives CASSSRTGVNEKLFF.

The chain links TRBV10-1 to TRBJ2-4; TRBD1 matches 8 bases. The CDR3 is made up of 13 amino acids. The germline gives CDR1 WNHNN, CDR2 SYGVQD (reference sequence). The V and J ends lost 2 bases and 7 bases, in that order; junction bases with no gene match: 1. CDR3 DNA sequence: TGCGCCAGCAGTGAGGGACAGGGTAACATTCAGTACTTC. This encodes CASSEGQGNIQYF.

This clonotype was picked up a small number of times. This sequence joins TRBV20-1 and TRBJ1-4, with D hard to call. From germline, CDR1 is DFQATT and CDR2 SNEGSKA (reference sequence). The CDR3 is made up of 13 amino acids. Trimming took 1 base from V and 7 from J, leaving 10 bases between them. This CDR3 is CSARAYRGEKLFF. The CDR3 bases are TGCAGTGCTAGAGCATATCGCGGTGAAAAACTGTTTTTT.

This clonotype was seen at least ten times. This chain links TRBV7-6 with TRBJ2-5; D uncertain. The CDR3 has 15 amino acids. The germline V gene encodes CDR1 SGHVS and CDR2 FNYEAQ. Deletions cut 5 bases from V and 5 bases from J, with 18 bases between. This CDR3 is CASSRNPGTGETQYF. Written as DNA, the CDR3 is TGTGCCAGCAGCCGAAACCCGGGCACTGGGGAGACCCAGTACTTC.

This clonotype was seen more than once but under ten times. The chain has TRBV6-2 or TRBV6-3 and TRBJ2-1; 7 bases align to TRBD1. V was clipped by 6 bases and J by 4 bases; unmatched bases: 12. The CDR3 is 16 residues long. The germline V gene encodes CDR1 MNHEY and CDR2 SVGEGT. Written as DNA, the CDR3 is TGTGCCAGCAGGTCCACAGGGGCCCCACCGTACAATGAGCAGTTCTTC. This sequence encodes CASRSTGAPPYNEQFF.

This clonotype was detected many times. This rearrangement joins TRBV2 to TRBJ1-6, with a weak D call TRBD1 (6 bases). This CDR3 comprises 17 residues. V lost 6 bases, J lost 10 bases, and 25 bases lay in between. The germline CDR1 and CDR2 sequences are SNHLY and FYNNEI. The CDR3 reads CASRFITGHAGDSPLHF. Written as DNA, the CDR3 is TGTGCCAGCAGGTTCATAACAGGGCACGCGGGGGACTCACCCCTCCACTTT.

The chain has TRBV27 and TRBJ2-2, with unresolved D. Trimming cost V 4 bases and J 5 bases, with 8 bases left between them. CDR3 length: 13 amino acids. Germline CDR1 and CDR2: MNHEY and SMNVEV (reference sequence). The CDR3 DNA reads TGTGCCAGCAGTTATGGGGTTACCGGGGAGCTGTTTTTT. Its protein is CASSYGVTGELFF.

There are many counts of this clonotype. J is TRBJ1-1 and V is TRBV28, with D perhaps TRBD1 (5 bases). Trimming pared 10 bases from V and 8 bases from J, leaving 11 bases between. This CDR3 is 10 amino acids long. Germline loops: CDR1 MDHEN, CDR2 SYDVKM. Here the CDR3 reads CATHPGEAFF. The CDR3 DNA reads TGTGCCACCCATCCAGGGGAAGCTTTCTTT.

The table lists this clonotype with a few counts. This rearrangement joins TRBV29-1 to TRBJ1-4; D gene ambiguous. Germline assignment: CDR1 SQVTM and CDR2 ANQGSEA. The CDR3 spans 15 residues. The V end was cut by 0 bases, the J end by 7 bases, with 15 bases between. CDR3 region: CSVEDQAPKLEKLFF. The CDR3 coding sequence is TGCAGCGTTGAAGATCAAGCCCCCAAGCTTGAAAAACTGTTTTTT.